This T cell receptor beta chain derives from a study of CD8+ T cells in alopecia areata. It was cDNA, reverse transcribed from extracted RNA, that served as the sequencing template. The method was immunoSEQ multiplex PCR; TCRdb's version includes in-frame clones alone and lacks a portion of them. The table has 100,000 to 150,000 clones, 58% seen once. Study conclusions and caveats: Scalp sequencing captures resident alphabeta T cells of normal skin too.

The CDR3 runs 16 residues. From germline, CDR1 is PRHDT and CDR2 FYEKMQ (reference sequence). V lost 5 bases, J lost 2 bases, and 5 bases stayed unmatched. About this clone itself: Its antigen is not identified.

The TCR comes from a human donor with alopecia areata. Specimen: CD4+ T cells sorted from blood, collected at week 0. The J gene is TRBJ2-1, the V gene TRBV13; 11 bases are a match to TRBD2. The chain's CDR3 is CASSEGTSGAYNEQFF. CDR3 in DNA: TGTGCCAGCAGCGAAGGGACTAGCGGCGCCTACAATGAGCAGTTCTTC.